Following are 24 T cell receptor beta chains from one sample sequenced in a study of identical twins. TCRdb ran MiXCR on the 5' RACE reads and lists one entry per CDR3 protein. Of 700,000 or so distinct CDR3 sequences in the sample, approximately 21% were seen once. This sample was also put to use in a study of T cells expressing NK-cell markers.

The sample comprised PBMCs. These receptors all come from a woman between 18 and 30 years old in good health.

This clonotype has more than one count but fewer than ten. The rearrangement joins TRBV6-1 to TRBJ2-2, with 9 bases matching TRBD2. Trimming took 5 bases from V and 2 from J; bases not matched to a gene: 6. The germline V gene encodes CDR1 MNHNS and CDR2 SASEGT. The CDR3 has 16 amino acids. The CDR3 spells CASSPSGAPNTGELFF. In DNA, the CDR3 is TGTGCCAGCAGTCCTAGCGGGGCACCAAACACCGGGGAGCTGTTTTTT.

In its sample, this clonotype was seen a few times. The chain links TRBV12-3 or TRBV12-4 to TRBJ1-3, with a tentative D call TRBD1 (6 bases). V was shortened by 6 bases and J by 0 bases, with 12 bases between the two germline ends. This CDR3 is built from 15 residues. CDR3 residues: CASSPGQLSGNTIYF. CDR3 in DNA: TGTGCCAGCAGCCCGGGACAACTCTCTGGAAACACCATATATTTT.

In its sample, this clonotype was seen a few times. This chain links TRBV20-1 with TRBJ2-7; 10 positions match TRBD1. The CDR3 is 13 residues long. Germline lookup yields CDR1 DFQATT and CDR2 SNEGSKA (reference sequence). V lost 6 bases and J lost 3; bases outside the gene matches: 5. In DNA form, the CDR3 reads TGCAGTGCAGAGACAGGGGGCTTCTACGAGCAGTACTTC. Translation gives CSAETGGFYEQYF.

J is TRBJ2-1 and V is TRBV25-1; TRBD2 is a possible D gene (7 bases). V was trimmed by 5 bases and J by 5 bases, leaving 13 bases between them. In germline, CDR1 is MGHDK, CDR2 SYGVNS. This CDR3 spans 14 amino acids. CDR3 coding DNA: TGTGCCAGCAGTCGGGGGAGGGACAACAATGAGCAGTTCTTC. It specifies CASSRGRDNNEQFF.

This clonotype was observed a few times. The chain links TRBV7-9 to TRBJ2-1, with D perhaps matching TRBD2 (6 bases). Trimming left V 5 bases short and J 12 bases short, with 17 bases between. The CDR3 spans 13 residues. Germline assignment: CDR1 SEHNR and CDR2 FQNEAQ (reference sequence). CDR3 nucleotide sequence: TGTGCCAGCAGCACCACGAACGGGGGTGCGCAGTTCTTC. Translated, it gives CASSTTNGGAQFF.

In this sample, this clonotype turned up a few times. Written as DNA, the CDR3 is TGTGCCAGCACCAGCCCCCCGGGAGGCGGTGAGCAGTTCTTC. Encoded protein: CASTSPPGGGEQFF. The chain employs TRBV6-1 and TRBJ2-1; 7 positions match TRBD2. The CDR3 contains 14 residues. The V gene end was trimmed by 7 bases and the J gene end by 9 bases; junction bases not matched to a gene: 12. Germline CDR1 and CDR2: MNHNS and SASEGT.

This clonotype was picked up a small number of times. V is TRBV20-1 and J is TRBJ1-2, with no clear D. In germline, CDR1 is DFQATT, CDR2 SNEGSKA (reference sequence). V dropped 4 bases and J dropped 0 bases, with 9 bases sitting between them. The CDR3 sequence is 13 residues long. In DNA form, the CDR3 reads TGCAGTGCTACTACACTGACTAACTATGGCTACACCTTC. The encoded protein is CSATTLTNYGYTF.

This clonotype was recorded at least ten times. V usage is TRBV2 and J usage is TRBJ2-7, with D tentatively TRBD1 (5 bases). Germline V gene data show CDR1 as SNHLY and CDR2 as FYNNEI. The CDR3 totals 14 residues. Between the trimmed V and J ends, which lost 4 bases and 0 bases, there was a span of 10 bases. The CDR3 nucleotides read TGTGCCAGCAGTGGGGAAGACAGCTCCTACGAGCAGTACTTC. It codes for CASSGEDSSYEQYF. The variable domain in full, completed from reference TRBV2 and TRBJ2-7, reads EPEVTQTPSHQVTQMGQEVILRCVPISNHLYFYWYRQILGQKVEFLVSFYNNEISEKSEIFDDQFSVERPDGSNFTLKIRSTKLEDSAMYFCASSGEDSSYEQYFGPGTRLTVT.

The chain links TRBV7-8 to TRBJ2-7, with D tentatively TRBD2 (6 bases). V shed 3 bases and J shed 2 bases, with 20 bases lying between them. CDR3 length: 17 residues. Germline-derived CDR1 and CDR2 are SGHVS and FQNEAQ. The CDR3 coding sequence is TGTGCCAGCAGCTTCCCCTCTAACAGGCGGAGGGCCTACGAGCAGTACTTC. This encodes CASSFPSNRRRAYEQYF.

The CDR3 nucleotides read TGTGCCAGCAGCGCTCGGGCTAGCACAGATACGCAGTATTTT. Translation gives CASSARASTDTQYF. The chain recombines TRBV12-3 or TRBV12-4 with TRBJ2-3; D is unresolved. This CDR3 comprises 14 residues. V gave up 6 bases and J gave up 0 bases, with 10 bases separating them.

This clonotype was seen more than once but under ten times. The chain is built from TRBV25-1 and TRBJ2-3; D is perhaps TRBD1 (6 bases). Trimming pared 3 bases from V and 1 base from J, leaving 11 bases between. In germline, CDR1 is MGHDK, CDR2 SYGVNS. The CDR3 contains 15 residues. CDR3 in DNA: TGTGCCAGCAGTGATCCGGCAGGGGGCACAGATACGCAGTATTTT. Its translation is CASSDPAGGTDTQYF.

The chain uses TRBV6-1 and TRBJ1-2; perhaps TRBD1 as D (5 bases). This CDR3 comprises 13 residues. CDR1 is MNHNS and CDR2 is SASEGT in the germline V gene. Trimming stripped 7 bases from V and 2 bases from J, with 11 bases between. The CDR3 is CASKPGPNYGYTF. The CDR3 region has the DNA TGTGCCAGCAAGCCGGGACCCAACTATGGCTACACCTTC.

The rearrangement links TRBV5-4 to TRBJ2-3; perhaps TRBD1 as D (6 bases). The germline gives CDR1 SGHNT, CDR2 YYREEE (reference sequence). The CDR3 is 17 residues long. Trimming cost V 3 bases and J 3 bases, with 20 bases left between them. This CDR3 reads CASSSSVGGRETDTQYF. In nucleotides, the CDR3 is TGTGCCAGCAGCTCATCTGTTGGGGGCAGGGAGACAGATACGCAGTATTTT.

The table lists this clonotype with a few counts. The chain combines TRBV24-1 with TRBJ2-5; a possible D gene is TRBD2 (5 bases). Trimming removed 4 bases from V and 4 bases from J, with 9 bases in between. The V gene's germline CDR1 is KGHDR and CDR2 SFDVKD. The CDR3 is made up of 13 amino acids. The CDR3 reads CATSDPRAETQYF. CDR3 sequence (DNA): TGTGCCACCAGTGACCCGAGGGCAGAGACCCAGTACTTC.

This clonotype was seen ten or more times. The chain is built from TRBV20-1 and TRBJ2-7; 8 bases are a match to TRBD2. This CDR3 spans 12 amino acids. V lost 3 bases and J lost 6; bases outside the gene matches: 4. Per the germline V gene, CDR1 is DFQATT and CDR2 is SNEGSKA (reference sequence). In DNA form, the CDR3 reads TGCAGTGCTAGTCCGGGGGGGGGCGAGCAGTACTTC. Encoded protein: CSASPGGGEQYF.

The chain is built from TRBV3-1 and TRBJ1-5; weak D call: TRBD1 (5 bases). Germline CDR1 reads LGHDT; CDR2 reads YNNKEL (reference sequence). The CDR3 consists of 16 residues. Between the trimmed V and J ends, which lost 1 base and 6 bases, there was a span of 16 bases. The CDR3 region is CASSQGRVGVSQPQHF. CDR3 bases: TGTGCCAGCAGCCAAGGGAGAGTAGGGGTGAGTCAGCCCCAGCATTTT.

This clonotype was found a few times. The CDR3 is CSVEAADRNTGELFF. DNA of the CDR3: TGCAGCGTTGAAGCTGCGGACCGTAACACCGGGGAGCTGTTTTTT. The chain links TRBV29-1 to TRBJ2-2; no reliable D call. The length of the CDR3 is 15 residues. Germline CDR1 SQVTM, CDR2 ANQGSEA. Trimming stripped 1 base from V and 2 bases from J, with 11 bases between.

This clonotype was detected ten times or more. Here the CDR3 reads CASPPSGAPDTQYF. In DNA, the CDR3 is TGCGCCAGCCCGCCTAGCGGGGCCCCAGATACGCAGTATTTT. J is TRBJ2-3 and V is TRBV10-1; TRBD2 agrees at 9 bases. Germline values: CDR1 WNHNN, CDR2 SYGVQD (reference sequence). This CDR3 is built from 14 residues. The J segment lost 4 bases and the V segment lost 8 bases, leaving 7 bases of the junction unmatched.

This chain uses TRBV20-1 with TRBJ2-1; D possibly corresponds to TRBD2 (5 bases). The V end lost 5 bases, the J end lost 9 bases, and 20 bases lay between the germline ends. The CDR3 runs to 14 residues. CDR1 is DFQATT and CDR2 is SNEGSKA in the germline V gene (reference sequence). The CDR3 sequence is CSASSRSAGTEQFF. The DNA for the CDR3 is TGCAGTGCTTCCTCTCGATCTGCGGGCACTGAGCAGTTCTTC.

This clonotype was recorded a few times. The V and J genes are TRBV29-1 and TRBJ1-1; 8 bases agree with TRBD1. V trimming: 7 bases; J trimming: 6 bases; junction bases outside the gene matches: 4. The CDR3 sequence is 11 residues long. Germline CDR1 and CDR2: SQVTM and ANQGSEA. CDR3 sequence (DNA): TGCAGCGCGACAGGGGACCCTGAAGCTTTCTTT. This codes for CSATGDPEAFF.

Ten or more counts support this clonotype. V gene TRBV29-1 combines with J gene TRBJ2-5; D might be TRBD1 (5 bases). V lost 2 bases and J lost 0, with 10 bases in between. The CDR3 is 14 amino acids. The germline V gene has CDR1 SQVTM and CDR2 ANQGSEA. The CDR3 DNA reads as TGCAGCGTTGAATTTGCAGGGTACCAAGAGACCCAGTACTTC. Amino acids: CSVEFAGYQETQYF.

This clonotype showed up many times. This chain uses TRBV12-3 or TRBV12-4 with TRBJ2-7; 8 nucleotides agree with TRBD2. This CDR3 is 14 amino acids long. Germline trimming cut 3 bases from V and 4 bases from J; bases unmatched to any gene: 5. CDR3 amino acids: CASSFPGGGYEQYF. Here the CDR3 DNA reads TGTGCCAGCAGTTTCCCGGGAGGGGGTTACGAGCAGTACTTC.

This clonotype has just a few counts. The chain links TRBV20-1 to TRBJ1-2, with D maybe TRBD1 (5 bases). Germline V lookup: CDR1 DFQATT, CDR2 SNEGSKA (reference sequence). The CDR3 loop spans 14 amino acids. V lost 5 bases, J lost 4 bases, and 17 bases lay in between. DNA of the CDR3: TGCAGTGCTCCCTCCCAGGCCGGGGGCTATGGCTACACCTTC. Translating it yields CSAPSQAGGYGYTF.

This clonotype was detected only a few times. The V gene is TRBV7-2, the J gene TRBJ2-7; 9 bases map to TRBD2. The trim removed 6 bases at V and 7 bases at J, leaving 7 bases unmatched. CDR3 length equals 13 residues. Germline assignment: CDR1 SGHTA and CDR2 FQGNSA. The CDR3 DNA follows: TGTGCCAGCAGGAGCGGGAGGTCAAAAGAGCAGTACTTC. Protein sequence: CASRSGRSKEQYF.